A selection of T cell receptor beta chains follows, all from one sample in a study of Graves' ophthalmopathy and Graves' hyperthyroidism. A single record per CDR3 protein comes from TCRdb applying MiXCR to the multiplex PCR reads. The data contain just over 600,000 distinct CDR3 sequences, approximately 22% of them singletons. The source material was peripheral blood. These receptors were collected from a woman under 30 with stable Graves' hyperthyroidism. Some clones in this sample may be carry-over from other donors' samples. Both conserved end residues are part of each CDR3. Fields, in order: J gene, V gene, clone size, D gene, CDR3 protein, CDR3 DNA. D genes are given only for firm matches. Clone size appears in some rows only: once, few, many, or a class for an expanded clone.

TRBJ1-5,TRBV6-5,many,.,CASSVTAYSNQPQHF,TGTGCCAGCAGCGTGACAGCTTATAGCAATCAGCCCCAGCATTTT
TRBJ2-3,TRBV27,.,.,CASSLSPLAGADTQYF,TGTGCCAGCAGTTTATCCCCTTTGGCTGGGGCAGATACGCAGTATTTT
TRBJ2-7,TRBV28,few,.,CASSLEQEQYF,TGTGCCAGCAGCCTAGAACAGGAGCAGTACTTC
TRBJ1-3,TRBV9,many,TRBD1,CASSVDARTGGNTIYF,TGTGCCAGCAGCGTAGACGCCAGGACAGGAGGAAACACCATATATTTT
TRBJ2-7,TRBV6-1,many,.,CASSEADTGTPYEQYF,TGTGCCAGCAGTGAAGCCGACACCGGGACACCATACGAGCAGTACTTC
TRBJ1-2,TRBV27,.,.,CASSHGRRGGGYTF,TGCGCCAGCAGCCATGGACGGAGAGGGGGTGGCTACACCTTC
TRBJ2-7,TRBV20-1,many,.,CSANHPDYEQYF,TGCAGTGCTAACCACCCCGACTACGAGCAGTACTTC
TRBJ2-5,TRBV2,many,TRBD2,CASSRTSGGRQETQYF,TGTGCCAGCAGTCGGACTAGCGGGGGCCGCCAAGAGACCCAGTACTTC
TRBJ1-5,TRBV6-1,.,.,CASNLSPSNQPQHF,TGTGCCAGCAACCTCTCTCCCTCCAATCAGCCCCAGCATTTT
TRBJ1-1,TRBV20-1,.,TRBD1,CSARGGQGDDEAFF,TGCAGTGCTAGAGGGGGACAGGGAGACGATGAAGCTTTCTTT
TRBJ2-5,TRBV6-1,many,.,CASSEWGGSGQETQYF,TGTGCCAGCAGTGAATGGGGAGGAAGTGGTCAAGAGACCCAGTACTTC
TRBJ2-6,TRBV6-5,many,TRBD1,CASSREKNRDRELMSGANVLTF,TGTGCCAGCAGTCGAGAGAAAAACCGGGACAGGGAGCTAATGTCTGGGGCCAACGTCCTGACTTTC
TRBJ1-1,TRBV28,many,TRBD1,CASNQGGTEAFF,TGTGCCAGCAATCAGGGGGGGACTGAAGCTTTCTTT
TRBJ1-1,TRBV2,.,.,CASRAWDGLNTEAFF,TGTGCCAGCAGGGCCTGGGACGGTCTGAACACTGAAGCTTTCTTT
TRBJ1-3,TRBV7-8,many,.,CASSRTATSGNTIYF,TGTGCCAGCAGCCGGACAGCCACATCTGGAAACACCATATATTTT
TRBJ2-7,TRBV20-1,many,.,CSASRQPSYEQYF,TGCAGTGCCTCAAGACAGCCTTCCTACGAGCAGTACTTC
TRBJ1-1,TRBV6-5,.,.,CASSSRTRTEAFF,TGTGCCAGCAGTTCACGGACACGCACTGAAGCTTTCTTT
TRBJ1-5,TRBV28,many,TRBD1,CASSYRGAGNQPQHF,TGTGCCAGCAGTTACAGGGGCGCGGGCAATCAGCCCCAGCATTTT
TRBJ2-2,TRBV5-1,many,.,CASSLAAQGYTGELFF,TGCGCCAGCAGCTTGGCCGCACAGGGCTACACCGGGGAGCTGTTTTTT
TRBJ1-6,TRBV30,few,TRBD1,CAARDRANSPLHF,TGTGCCGCCCGGGACAGGGCTAATTCACCCCTCCACTTT
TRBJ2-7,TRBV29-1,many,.,CSVEEESYEQYF,TGCAGCGTTGAGGAAGAATCCTACGAGCAGTACTTC
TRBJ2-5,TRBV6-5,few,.,CASSRVPETQYF,TGTGCCAGCAGCAGAGTCCCAGAGACCCAGTACTTC
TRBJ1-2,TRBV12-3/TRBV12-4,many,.,CASSPTLNYGYTF,TGTGCCAGCAGTCCCACCCTCAACTATGGCTACACCTTC
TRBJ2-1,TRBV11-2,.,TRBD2,CASSLGLAGRNEQFF,TGTGCCAGCAGCCTGGGACTAGCGGGAAGGAATGAGCAGTTCTTC
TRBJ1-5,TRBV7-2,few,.,CASSLAPVGAYNQPQHF,TGTGCCAGCAGCTTGGCCCCAGTAGGGGCCTACAATCAGCCCCAGCATTTT
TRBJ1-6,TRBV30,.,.,CAWKLLGRDSPLHF,TGTGCCTGGAAACTACTGGGAAGGGATTCACCCCTCCACTTT
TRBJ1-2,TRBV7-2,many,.,CASSLALTGRGYTF,TGTGCCAGCAGCTTAGCGCTGACAGGACGTGGCTACACCTTC
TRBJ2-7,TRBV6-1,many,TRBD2,CASRFGLAATDEQYF,TGTGCCAGCAGATTCGGACTAGCGGCTACCGACGAGCAGTACTTC
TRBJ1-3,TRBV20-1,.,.,CSARYGRDGSGNTIYF,TGCAGTGCTAGATACGGGAGGGACGGCTCTGGAAACACCATATATTTT
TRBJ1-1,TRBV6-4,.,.,CASTDNAEAFF,TGTGCCAGCACAGATAACGCTGAAGCTTTCTTT
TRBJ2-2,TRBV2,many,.,CASSEGPTGELFF,TGTGCCAGCTCGGAAGGGCCCACCGGGGAGCTGTTTTTT
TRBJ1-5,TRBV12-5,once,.,CASGFLGGSNQPQHF,TGTGCTAGTGGTTTTCTCGGGGGTAGCAATCAGCCCCAGCATTTT
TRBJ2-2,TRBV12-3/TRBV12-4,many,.,CASSVTEAPNTGELFF,TGTGCCAGCAGCGTAACAGAGGCTCCCAACACCGGGGAGCTGTTTTTT
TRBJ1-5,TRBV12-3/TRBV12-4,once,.,CASSLYGGGNQPQHF,TGTGCCAGCAGTTTATACGGAGGGGGCAATCAGCCCCAGCATTTT
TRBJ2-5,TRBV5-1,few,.,CASSSPGSGETQYF,TGCGCCAGCAGCTCTCCTGGGTCTGGGGAGACCCAGTACTTC
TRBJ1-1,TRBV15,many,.,CATGAGGTEAFF,TGTGCCACCGGGGCCGGGGGCACTGAAGCTTTCTTT
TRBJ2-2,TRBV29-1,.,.,CSVEGRGPTGELFF,TGCAGCGTTGAAGGGCGGGGCCCCACCGGGGAGCTGTTTTTT
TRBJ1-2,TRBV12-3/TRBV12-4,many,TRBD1,CASSGRGIYYGYTF,TGTGCCAGCAGTGGCAGGGGGATTTACTATGGCTACACCTTC
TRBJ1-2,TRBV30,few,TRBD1,CAYRYRGQDGYTF,TGTGCCTACCGCTACAGGGGGCAGGATGGCTACACCTTC
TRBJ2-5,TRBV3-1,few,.,CASSQGFSDYQETQYF,TGTGCCAGCAGCCAAGGTTTTTCGGACTATCAAGAGACCCAGTACTTC
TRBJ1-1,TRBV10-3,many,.,CAISGGGTEAFF,TGTGCCATCAGTGGGGGTGGGACTGAAGCTTTCTTT
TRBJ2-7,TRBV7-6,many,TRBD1,CASSLGQGPPYEQYF,TGTGCCAGCAGCTTAGGACAGGGGCCTCCCTACGAGCAGTACTTC
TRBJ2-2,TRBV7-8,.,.,CASSLGIGYTGELFF,TGTGCCAGCAGCTTAGGCATCGGGTACACCGGGGAGCTGTTTTTT
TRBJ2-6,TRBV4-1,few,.,CASSQDRFSPSGANVLTF,TGCGCCAGCAGCCAAGATAGGTTCTCCCCGTCTGGGGCCAACGTCCTGACTTTC